Sequencing of this T cell receptor beta chain was carried out in a study of human T cells and chemical hapten exposure. Study-level background: There were per-sample TCR yield variations, arising mainly from small pooled library volume differences. Study-wide results and caveats: TCRs at high frequency, those above 1 in 1000, did not change with DPC sensitization.

Each cDNA molecule in the library carried unique molecular identifiers. Original handling: There were a median of around 97,000 TCRs per sample, with a range from roughly 20,000 to 750,000. One entry per CDR3 protein results from TCRdb running MiXCR on the RACE reads. V and J calls and clone size were set by TCRdb, not the authors. Of tens of thousands of distinct CDR3 sequences in the sample, approximately 8% were seen once. V gave up 6 bases and J gave up 3 bases, with 2 bases separating them. Per germline, CDR1 KGHDR and CDR2 SFDVKD. The CDR3 is 11 residues long. The table lists this clonotype with a few counts. Its antigen remains unknown. Sample time point: healthy volunteer bleed at 6 weeks. Unfractionated whole blood yielded total RNA.

The chain uses TRBV24-1 and TRBJ1-5, with unresolved D. The sequence came from a male donor in good health. Some clones in this sample may be carry-over from other donors' samples. The sample consisted of whole blood. CDR3 in amino acids: CATSPNQPQHF. CDR3 sequence (DNA): TGTGCCACCAGTCCCAATCAGCCCCAGCATTTT.